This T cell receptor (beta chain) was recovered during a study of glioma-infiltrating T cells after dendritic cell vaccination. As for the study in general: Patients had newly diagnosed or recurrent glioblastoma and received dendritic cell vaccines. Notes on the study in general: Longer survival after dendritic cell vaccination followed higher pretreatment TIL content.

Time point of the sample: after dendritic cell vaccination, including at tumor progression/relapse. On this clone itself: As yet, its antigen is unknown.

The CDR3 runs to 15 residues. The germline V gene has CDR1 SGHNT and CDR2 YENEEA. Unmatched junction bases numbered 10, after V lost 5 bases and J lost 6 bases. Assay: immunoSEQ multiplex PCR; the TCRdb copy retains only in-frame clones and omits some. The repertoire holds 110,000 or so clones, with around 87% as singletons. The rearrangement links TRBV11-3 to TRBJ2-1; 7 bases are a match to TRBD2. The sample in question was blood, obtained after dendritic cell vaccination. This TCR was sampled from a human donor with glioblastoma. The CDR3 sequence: CASSPGGSPINEQFF. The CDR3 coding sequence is TGTGCCAGCAGCCCCGGGGGGTCTCCCATCAATGAGCAGTTCTTC.